This T cell receptor (beta chain) was captured in a study of T cell responses to AZD1222 COVID-19 vaccine. Broader study findings: Spike-specific TCRs gained breadth and depth after people received two AZD1222 doses. Mostly white British, mostly female donors; authors suggested clonal diversity may be underestimated. The number of AZD1222 recipients seropositive at baseline was only 6 or 7.

Doses given second, at about 4 or about 12 weeks, were pooled. This CDR3 spans 14 amino acids. V lost 1 base, J lost 6 bases, and 5 bases stayed unmatched. From germline, CDR1 is LGHNT and CDR2 FRNRAP. The protocol was immunoSEQ multiplex PCR, while the TCRdb copy is restricted to in-frame clones and leaves out a portion. The sample has about 140,000 clones, about 90% seen once. Worth noting for this clone: Its specificity is unknown.

The specimen was peripheral blood, collected 28 days after the second AZD1222 dose. This chain uses TRBV12-5 with TRBJ2-5; 7 nucleotides agree with TRBD1. The receptor was derived from an adult who received the AZD1222 COVID-19 vaccine. CDR3 region: CASGLGTGVKTQYF. In DNA, the CDR3 is TGTGCTAGTGGTTTGGGTACAGGGGTGAAGACCCAGTACTTC.